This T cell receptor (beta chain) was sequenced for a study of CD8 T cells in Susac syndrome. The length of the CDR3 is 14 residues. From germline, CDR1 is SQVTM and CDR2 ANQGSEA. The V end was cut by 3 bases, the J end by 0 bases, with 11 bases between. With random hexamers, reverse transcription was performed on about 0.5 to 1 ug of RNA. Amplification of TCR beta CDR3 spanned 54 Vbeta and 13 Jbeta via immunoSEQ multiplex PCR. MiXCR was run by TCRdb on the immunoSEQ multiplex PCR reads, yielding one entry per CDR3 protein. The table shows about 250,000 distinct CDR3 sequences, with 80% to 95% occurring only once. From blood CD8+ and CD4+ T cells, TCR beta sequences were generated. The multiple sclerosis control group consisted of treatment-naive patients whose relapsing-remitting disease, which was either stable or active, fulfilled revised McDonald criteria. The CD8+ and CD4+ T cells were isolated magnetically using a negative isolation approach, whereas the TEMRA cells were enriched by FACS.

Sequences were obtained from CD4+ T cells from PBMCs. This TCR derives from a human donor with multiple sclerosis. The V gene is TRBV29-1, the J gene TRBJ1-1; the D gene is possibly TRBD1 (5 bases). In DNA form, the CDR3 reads TGCAGCGTTGATGTAACAGGTATGAACACTGAAGCTTTCTTT. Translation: CSVDVTGMNTEAFF.